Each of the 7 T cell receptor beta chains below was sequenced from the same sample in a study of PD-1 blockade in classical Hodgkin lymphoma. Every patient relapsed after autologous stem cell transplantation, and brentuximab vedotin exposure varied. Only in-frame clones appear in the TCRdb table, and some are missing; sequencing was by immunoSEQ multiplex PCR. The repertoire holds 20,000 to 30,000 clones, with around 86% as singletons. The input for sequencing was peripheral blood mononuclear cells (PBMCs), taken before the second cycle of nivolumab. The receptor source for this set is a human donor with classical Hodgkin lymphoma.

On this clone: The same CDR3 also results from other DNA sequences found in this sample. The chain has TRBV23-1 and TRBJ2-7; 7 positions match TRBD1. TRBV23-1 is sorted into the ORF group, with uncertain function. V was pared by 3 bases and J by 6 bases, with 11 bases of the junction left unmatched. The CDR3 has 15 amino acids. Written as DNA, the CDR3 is TGCGCCAGCAGTCAGACAGGGTCACCTCTACCCGAGCAGTACTTC. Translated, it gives CASSQTGSPLPEQYF.

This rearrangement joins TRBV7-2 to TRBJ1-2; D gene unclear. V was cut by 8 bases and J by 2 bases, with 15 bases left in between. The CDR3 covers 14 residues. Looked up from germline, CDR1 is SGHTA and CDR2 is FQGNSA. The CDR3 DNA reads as TGTGCCAGCGGAATCGCCCGACCGAACTATGGCTACACCTTC. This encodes CASGIARPNYGYTF.

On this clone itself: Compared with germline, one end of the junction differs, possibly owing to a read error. Here the CDR3 reads CANSRAEAHEQYF. The CDR3 coding sequence is TGTGCCAACAGTCGGGCCGAAGCCCACGAGCAGTACTTC. This chain joins TRBV10-3 and TRBJ2-7; the D is unclear. The CDR3 runs 13 residues. CDR1 and CDR2 from the germline V gene are ENHRY and SYGVKD.

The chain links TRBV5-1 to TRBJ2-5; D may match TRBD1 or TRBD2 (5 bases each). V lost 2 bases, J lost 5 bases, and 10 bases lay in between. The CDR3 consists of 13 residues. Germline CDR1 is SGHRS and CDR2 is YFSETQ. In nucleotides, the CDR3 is TGCGCCAGCAGCTTATGGGGGTTGGAGACCCAGTACTTC. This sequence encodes CASSLWGLETQYF.

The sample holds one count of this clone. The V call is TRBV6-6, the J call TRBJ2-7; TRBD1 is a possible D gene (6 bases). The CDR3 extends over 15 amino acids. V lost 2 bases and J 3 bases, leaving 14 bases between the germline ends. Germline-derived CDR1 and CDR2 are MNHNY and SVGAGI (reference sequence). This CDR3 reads CASSYKPQGGYEQYF. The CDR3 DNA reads TGTGCCAGCAGTTACAAGCCACAAGGGGGCTACGAGCAGTACTTC.

The chain's CDR3 is CASSFVGRLTDTQYF. The CDR3, as DNA: TGTGCCAGCAGCTTCGTAGGGCGGCTCACAGATACGCAGTATTTT. The chain couples TRBV5-6 to TRBJ2-3; D gene uncertain. Germline lookup yields CDR1 SGHDT and CDR2 YYEEEE. V lost 2 bases to trimming and J lost 2 bases, with 12 bases between them. This CDR3 comprises 15 residues.

The CDR3 DNA follows: TGTGCCAGCAGAATGGGGACTAGTAACTACAATGAGCAGTTCTTC. It yields the protein CASRMGTSNYNEQFF. The gene calls are TRBV7-9 and TRBJ2-1, with 8 bases identical to TRBD2. Germline trimming cut 6 bases from V and 3 bases from J; bases unmatched to any gene: 7. This CDR3 region has 15 residues. Germline CDR1 reads SEHNR; CDR2 reads FQNEAQ (reference sequence).